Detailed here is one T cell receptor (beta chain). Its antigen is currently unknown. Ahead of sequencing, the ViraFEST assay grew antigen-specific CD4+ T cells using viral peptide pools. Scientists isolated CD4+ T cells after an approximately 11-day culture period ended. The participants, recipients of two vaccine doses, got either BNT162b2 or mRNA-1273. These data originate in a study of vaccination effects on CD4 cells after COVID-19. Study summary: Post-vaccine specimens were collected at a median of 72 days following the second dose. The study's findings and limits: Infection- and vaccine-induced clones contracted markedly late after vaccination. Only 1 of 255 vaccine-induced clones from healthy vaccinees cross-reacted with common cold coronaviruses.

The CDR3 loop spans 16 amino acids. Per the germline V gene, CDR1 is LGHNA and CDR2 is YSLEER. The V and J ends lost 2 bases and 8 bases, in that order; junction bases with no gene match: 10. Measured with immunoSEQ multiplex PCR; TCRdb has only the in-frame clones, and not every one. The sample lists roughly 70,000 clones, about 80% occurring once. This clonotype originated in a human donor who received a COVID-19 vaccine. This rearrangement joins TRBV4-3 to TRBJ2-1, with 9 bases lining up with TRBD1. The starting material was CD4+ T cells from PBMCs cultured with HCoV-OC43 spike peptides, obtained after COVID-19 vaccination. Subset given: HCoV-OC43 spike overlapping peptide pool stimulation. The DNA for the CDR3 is TGCGCCAGCAGCCAAACCACCGGGACAGGGAACCATGAGCAGTTCTTC. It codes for CASSQTTGTGNHEQFF.